One sample yielded the 21 T cell receptor beta chains listed below, sequenced in a study of cytomegalovirus exposure and HLA in healthy donors. In the PCR, 60 Vbeta and 13 Jbeta primers were used. Sequenced by immunoSEQ multiplex PCR; TCRdb stores in-frame clones only, minus some. In the table there are about 160,000 clones, roughly 82% of which are singletons. Sequencing was performed on PBMCs. All receptors derive from a woman aged 45-59 years in good health and CMV-seropositive.

There are a few counts of this clone. The CDR3 loop is CASSSGGGSSYNEQFF. DNA for the CDR3: TGTGCCAGCAGCTCTGGCGGGGGGTCCTCCTACAATGAGCAGTTCTTC. This chain links TRBV5-6 with TRBJ2-1; 8 bases fit TRBD2. Unmatched junction bases numbered 5, after V lost 3 bases and J lost 0 bases. In germline, CDR1 is SGHDT, CDR2 YYEEEE. The CDR3 contains 16 residues.

CDR3 bases: TGTGCCAGCAGCCACCGGGACAGGGGTAGCCAGCCCCAGCATTTT. Translation: CASSHRDRGSQPQHF. The chain recombines TRBV7-6 with TRBJ1-5, with TRBD1 identical over 10 bases. Trimming took 5 bases from V and 7 from J; bases not matched to a gene: 8. The CDR3 totals 15 residues. Germline V gene lookup returns CDR1 SGHVS and CDR2 FNYEAQ.

The J gene is TRBJ1-2, the V gene TRBV2, with 7 bases fitting TRBD1. V lost 4 bases and J lost 6; bases outside the gene matches: 8. CDR1 is SNHLY and CDR2 is FYNNEI in the germline V gene. This CDR3 has 14 residues. The CDR3 is CASSVKQGNHGYTF. The CDR3 DNA reads TGTGCCAGCAGTGTTAAACAGGGGAATCATGGCTACACCTTC. Full variable domain (outside the CDR3, taken from reference TRBV2 and TRBJ1-2): EPEVTQTPSHQVTQMGQEVILRCVPISNHLYFYWYRQILGQKVEFLVSFYNNEISEKSEIFDDQFSVERPDGSNFTLKIRSTKLEDSAMYFCASSVKQGNHGYTFGSGTRLTVV.

The chain couples TRBV29-1 to TRBJ1-2; 8 bases align to TRBD1. J was trimmed by 1 base and V by 4 bases; bases with no gene match: 8. The CDR3 has 15 amino acids. The germline CDR1 and CDR2 sequences are SQVTM and ANQGSEA. In DNA, the CDR3 is TGCAGCGTTGCGTTAGGACAGGGCTTTAACTATGGCTACACCTTC. Protein product: CSVALGQGFNYGYTF.

The table lists this clone with a count of one. The chain carries TRBV18 and TRBJ2-7, with D possibly matching TRBD2 (6 bases). The CDR3 length is 16 residues. Germline assignment: CDR1 KGHSH and CDR2 LQKENI. Trimming took 4 bases from V and 3 from J, leaving 19 bases between them. DNA for the CDR3: TGTGCCAGCTCACACGGGACTGGGCAGGATGACTACGAGCAGTACTTC. This translates into CASSHGTGQDDYEQYF.

This clone was seen only a few times. The sample contains more than one DNA sequence encoding this CDR3. The chain links TRBV7-9 to TRBJ1-1, with D perhaps TRBD1 (6 bases). The CDR3 sequence is 13 residues long. Germline loops: CDR1 SEHNR, CDR2 FQNEAQ (reference sequence). The ends were cut back, 4 bases at V and 1 base at J, with 7 bases in the middle. The CDR3 protein is CASSSTGNTEAFF. CDR3 bases: TGTGCCAGCAGCTCGACAGGGAACACTGAAGCTTTCTTT.

The rearrangement links TRBV5-1 to TRBJ2-1; 9 nucleotides match TRBD1. Trimming at V came to 4 bases and at J to 10 bases, leaving 6 bases not matched to a gene. CDR1 is SGHRS and CDR2 is YFSETQ in the germline V gene. The CDR3 contains 13 residues. CDR3 bases: TGCGCCAGCAGCAGGGGACAGGGTTACGAGCAGTTCTTC. Encoded protein: CASSRGQGYEQFF.

This clone came up a few times. The V and J genes are TRBV9 and TRBJ2-1, with TRBD2 matching over 9 bases. Germline V CDR1 and CDR2: SGDLS, YYNGEE. The V gene end was trimmed by 3 bases and the J gene end by 3 bases; junction bases not matched to a gene: 7. CDR3 length: 16 residues. CDR3: CASSAWTSADYNEQFF. The DNA for the CDR3 is TGTGCCAGCAGCGCTTGGACTAGCGCCGACTACAATGAGCAGTTCTTC.

The chain joins TRBV5-4 to TRBJ2-1; 12 bases map to TRBD2. The CDR3 consists of 15 residues. Germline assignment: CDR1 SGHNT and CDR2 YYREEE (reference sequence). The trim removed 0 bases at V and 9 bases at J, leaving 4 bases unmatched. The CDR3 reads CASSLASGGVSEQFF. The DNA for the CDR3 is TGTGCCAGCAGCTTGGCTAGCGGGGGGGTAAGTGAGCAGTTCTTC.

The chain links TRBV7-8 to TRBJ1-5; the D is unclear. The CDR3 extends over 14 amino acids. V was trimmed by 2 bases and J by 5 bases, leaving 10 bases between them. In germline, CDR1 is SGHVS, CDR2 FQNEAQ. In DNA form, the CDR3 reads TGTGCCAGCAGCTTATGGTTGCAGGATCAGCCCCAGCATTTT. It codes for CASSLWLQDQPQHF.

This clone was seen only a few times. This rearrangement joins TRBV6-5 to TRBJ1-2; D remains ambiguous. The germline CDR1 and CDR2 sequences are MNHEY and SVGAGI. The CDR3 totals 12 residues. V was shortened by 6 bases and J by 6 bases, with 11 bases between the two germline ends. The CDR3 DNA reads as TGTGCCAGCAGCCGACGCGGGGATGGCTACACCTTC. It specifies CASSRRGDGYTF.

The chain has TRBV9 and TRBJ1-5, with no clear D. CDR1 SGDLS and CDR2 YYNGEE come from the germline V gene. CDR3 size: 13 residues. Trimming removed 0 bases at V and 3 bases at J, with 4 bases between. CDR3 in amino acids: CASSVAPNQPQHF. CDR3 DNA sequence: TGTGCCAGCAGCGTAGCTCCCAATCAGCCCCAGCATTTT.

J is TRBJ2-5 and V is TRBV5-4; possible D gene TRBD2, 5 bases. V was cut by 2 bases and J by 2 bases, with 13 bases left in between. Germline V CDR1 and CDR2: SGHNT, YYREEE (reference sequence). The CDR3 is 15 residues long. DNA for the CDR3: TGTGCCAGCAGCTTCTCCGGGGATGTACAAGAGACCCAGTACTTC. It encodes CASSFSGDVQETQYF.

The CDR3 DNA is TGTGCCAGTAGTATAGGTGCGAGGGATTCTAAGCAGTACTTC. Translation gives CASSIGARDSKQYF. V gene TRBV19 combines with J gene TRBJ2-7; perhaps TRBD2 as D (5 bases). Germline V CDR1 and CDR2: LNHDA, SQIVND (reference sequence). Trimming shortened V by 1 base and J by 8 bases, and 15 bases separated the two germline ends. The CDR3 sequence is 14 residues long.

The rearrangement uses TRBV9 and TRBJ2-7, with TRBD1 as a possible D gene (6 bases). Germline CDR1 reads SGDLS; CDR2 reads YYNGEE. The CDR3 length is 14 residues. V lost 4 bases and J lost 2, with 13 bases in between. CDR3 loop: CASSLRQDTYEQYF. CDR3 DNA: TGTGCCAGCAGCCTCAGACAGGATACCTACGAGCAGTACTTC.

The rearrangement joins TRBV10-3 to TRBJ2-7; 7 bases are shared with TRBD1. CDR1 is ENHRY, CDR2 SYGVKD, per germline. The CDR3 is 13 amino acids. V dropped 4 bases and J dropped 2; count of bases not matched to a gene: 2. In nucleotides, the CDR3 is TGTGCCATCAGTGGTGGGACAGCCTACGAGCAGTACTTC. Protein: CAISGGTAYEQYF.

This clone was counted between two and nine times. The chain employs TRBV11-2 and TRBJ1-1; no reliable D call. The germline CDR1 and CDR2 sequences are SGHAT and FQNNGV. V gave up 5 bases and J gave up 8 bases, with 12 bases separating them. This CDR3 is 12 amino acids long. CDR3 in DNA: TGTGCCAGCAGCCTCTTCCGGGAAGAAGCTTTCTTT. Translated: CASSLFREEAFF.

The chain links TRBV7-3 to TRBJ2-1; D is unresolved. The V end lost 5 bases, the J end lost 8 bases, and 16 bases lay between the germline ends. The CDR3 has 14 residues. Germline CDR1 is SGHTA and CDR2 is FQGTGA. CDR3 coding DNA: TGTGCCAGCAGCCGACTGCCATCGGTCGATGAGCAGTTCTTC. Translated, it gives CASSRLPSVDEQFF.

This clone came up many times. In DNA form, the CDR3 reads TGCGCCAGCAGCCAATGGGGACAGGGCAATCAGCCCCAGCATTTT. This gives the protein CASSQWGQGNQPQHF. The rearrangement uses TRBV4-1 and TRBJ1-5; 8 bases map to TRBD1. CDR1 is MGHRA, CDR2 YSYEKL, per germline. The J segment lost 2 bases and the V segment lost 2 bases, leaving 2 bases of the junction unmatched. The CDR3 loop spans 15 amino acids.

V is TRBV18 and J is TRBJ1-5; D is ambiguous. Germline values: CDR1 KGHSH, CDR2 LQKENI. The germline V and J ends were trimmed by 2 bases and 9 bases, with 11 bases remaining between them. There are 13 residues in the CDR3. This CDR3 is CASSPGEYGPQHF. For the CDR3, the DNA is TGTGCCAGCTCACCAGGAGAGTATGGGCCCCAGCATTTT. The full variable domain, rest sourced from reference TRBV18 and TRBJ1-5, is NAGVMQNPRHLVRRRGQEARLRCSPMKGHSHVYWYRQLPEEGLKFMVYLQKENIIDESGMPKERFSAEFPKEGPSILRIQQVVRGDSAAYFCASSPGEYGPQHFGDGTRLSIL.

The CDR3, as DNA: TGTGCCAGCAATCGTGGGTCGGGGGGAAAGGGCACAGATACGCAGTATTTT. This sequence encodes CASNRGSGGKGTDTQYF. J is TRBJ2-3 and V is TRBV5-4, with 7 bases identical to TRBD2. This CDR3 spans 17 amino acids. With 6 bases clipped from V and 1 base from J, the junction kept 14 bases outside the gene matches. Looked up from germline, CDR1 is SGHNT and CDR2 is YYREEE (reference sequence).